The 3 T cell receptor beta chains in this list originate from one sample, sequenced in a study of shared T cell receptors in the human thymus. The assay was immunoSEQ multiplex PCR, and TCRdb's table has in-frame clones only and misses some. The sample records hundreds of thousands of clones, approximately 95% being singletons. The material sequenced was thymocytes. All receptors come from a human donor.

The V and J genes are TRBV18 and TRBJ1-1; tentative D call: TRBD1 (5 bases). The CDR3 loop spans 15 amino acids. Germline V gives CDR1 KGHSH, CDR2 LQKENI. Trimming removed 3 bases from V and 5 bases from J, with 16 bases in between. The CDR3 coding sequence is TGTGCCAGCTCACCCAAGGGGCGGGAAGGGACTGAAGCTTTCTTT. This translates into CASSPKGREGTEAFF.

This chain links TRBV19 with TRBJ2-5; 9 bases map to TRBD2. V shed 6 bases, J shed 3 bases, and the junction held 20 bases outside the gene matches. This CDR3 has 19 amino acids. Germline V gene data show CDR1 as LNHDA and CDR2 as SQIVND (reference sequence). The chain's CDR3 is CASSPNSASGTGGEETQYF. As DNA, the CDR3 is TGTGCCAGTAGCCCAAATTCGGCTAGCGGGACCGGTGGCGAAGAGACCCAGTACTTC.

CDR3 residues: CASSLGSNEQFF. The CDR3 DNA reads as TGTGCCAGCTCACTGGGCAGCAATGAGCAGTTCTTC. The gene calls are TRBV18 and TRBJ2-1, with unresolved D. This CDR3 spans 12 amino acids. Between the trimmed V and J ends, which lost 4 bases and 6 bases, there was a span of 7 bases. Germline assignment: CDR1 KGHSH and CDR2 LQKENI.